This is a list of T cell receptor beta chains from one sample in a study of blood T cell repertoires in COVID-19. Only in-frame clones appear in the TCRdb table, and some are missing; sequencing was by immunoSEQ multiplex PCR. The data contain under 100,000 clones, 80% to 90% of them singletons. The sample taken for sequencing was peripheral blood. These TCRs come from a human donor in a cohort sampled during active COVID-19. The CDR3 runs from the conserved cysteine through the conserved F or W. D genes are given only for firm matches. Clone size, where shown, is once, few, many, or a class for clones that have expanded.

J gene: TRBJ1-1; D gene: TRBD1; clone size: NA; V gene: TRBV2; CDR3 protein: CASRGQGTTEAFF; CDR3 DNA: TGTGCCAGCCGGGGACAGGGGACCACTGAAGCTTTCTTT
J gene: TRBJ2-2; D gene: TRBD1; clone size: NA; V gene: TRBV7-2; CDR3 protein: CASSLETGAIFTGELFF; CDR3 DNA: TGTGCCAGCAGCTTAGAGACAGGGGCCATATTCACCGGGGAGCTGTTTTTT
J gene: TRBJ1-2; D gene: NA; clone size: few; V gene: TRBV6-1; CDR3 protein: CASSEAPTAPGRSGYTF; CDR3 DNA: TGTGCCAGCAGTGAAGCGCCGACGGCTCCGGGAAGGAGTGGCTACACCTTC
J gene: TRBJ2-2; D gene: NA; clone size: NA; V gene: TRBV7-9; CDR3 protein: CASSLPGGNTGELFF; CDR3 DNA: TGTGCCAGCAGCTTACCCGGGGGGAACACCGGGGAGCTGTTTTTT
J gene: TRBJ2-5; D gene: TRBD1; clone size: NA; V gene: TRBV18; CDR3 protein: CASSPGTGGRETQYF; CDR3 DNA: TGTGCCAGCTCACCTGGGACAGGGGGCCGAGAGACCCAGTACTTC
J gene: TRBJ2-1; D gene: TRBD1; clone size: NA; V gene: TRBV7-8; CDR3 protein: CASSPGGPTLSSYNEQFF; CDR3 DNA: TGTGCCAGCAGCCCAGGGGGCCCTACACTGAGCTCCTACAATGAGCAGTTCTTC
J gene: TRBJ2-1; D gene: NA; clone size: NA; V gene: TRBV19; CDR3 protein: CASSSPGGAYNEQFF; CDR3 DNA: TGTGCCAGTAGTTCCCCCGGGGGAGCCTACAATGAGCAGTTCTTC
J gene: TRBJ2-5; D gene: NA; clone size: NA; V gene: TRBV3-1/TRBV3-2; CDR3 protein: CASRGWDNTQETQYF; CDR3 DNA: TGTGCCAGCAGGGGGTGGGACAACACCCAAGAGACCCAGTACTTC
J gene: TRBJ1-6; D gene: NA; clone size: NA; V gene: TRBV3-1/TRBV3-2; CDR3 protein: CASSQGFTGIRPLHF; CDR3 DNA: TGTGCCAGCAGCCAAGGTTTCACAGGTATCCGCCCCCTCCACTTT
J gene: TRBJ2-7; D gene: NA; clone size: NA; V gene: TRBV6-6; CDR3 protein: CASSYSQGKVYEQYF; CDR3 DNA: TGTGCCAGCAGTTACTCCCAGGGTAAGGTGTACGAGCAGTACTTC
J gene: TRBJ2-3; D gene: TRBD1; clone size: NA; V gene: TRBV3-1/TRBV3-2; CDR3 protein: CASSQDLGGGTDTQYF; CDR3 DNA: TGTGCCAGCAGCCAAGATCTAGGGGGCGGGACAGATACGCAGTATTTT
J gene: TRBJ2-2; D gene: NA; clone size: NA; V gene: TRBV5-1; CDR3 protein: CASSPLTGYGELFF; CDR3 DNA: TGCGCCAGCAGCCCCCTAACAGGTTACGGGGAGCTGTTTTTT
J gene: TRBJ2-5; D gene: TRBD1; clone size: NA; V gene: TRBV9; CDR3 protein: CASSVGVGDRGRETQYF; CDR3 DNA: TGTGCCAGCAGCGTAGGAGTCGGGGACAGGGGGCGCGAGACCCAGTACTTC
J gene: TRBJ2-5; D gene: NA; clone size: NA; V gene: TRBV25-1; CDR3 protein: CASSEGQTRETQYF; CDR3 DNA: TGTGCCAGCAGTGAGGGACAAACAAGAGAGACCCAGTACTTC
J gene: TRBJ1-5; D gene: NA; clone size: NA; V gene: TRBV7-2; CDR3 protein: CASSQGTASNQPQHF; CDR3 DNA: TGTGCCAGCAGTCAGGGAACAGCTAGCAATCAGCCCCAGCATTTT
J gene: TRBJ1-3; D gene: NA; clone size: NA; V gene: TRBV9; CDR3 protein: CASSVGQILSGNTIYF; CDR3 DNA: TGTGCCAGCAGCGTAGGACAGATACTCTCTGGAAACACCATATATTTT
J gene: TRBJ1-1; D gene: NA; clone size: NA; V gene: TRBV6-1; CDR3 protein: CASSEAGKGNTEAFF; CDR3 DNA: TGTGCCAGCAGTGAGGCAGGGAAGGGAAACACTGAAGCTTTCTTT
J gene: TRBJ2-1; D gene: NA; clone size: NA; V gene: TRBV18; CDR3 protein: CASSFDEANEQFF; CDR3 DNA: TGTGCCAGCTCATTCGATGAGGCCAATGAGCAGTTCTTC
J gene: TRBJ2-1; D gene: TRBD2; clone size: NA; V gene: TRBV19; CDR3 protein: CASTATSGGYNEQFF; CDR3 DNA: TGTGCCAGTACAGCTACTAGCGGGGGGTACAATGAGCAGTTCTTC
J gene: TRBJ2-1; D gene: TRBD2; clone size: NA; V gene: TRBV27; CDR3 protein: CASTRRLAGGFEQFF; CDR3 DNA: TGTGCCAGCACCCGCCGGCTAGCGGGGGGGTTTGAGCAGTTCTTC
J gene: TRBJ2-5; D gene: NA; clone size: NA; V gene: TRBV9; CDR3 protein: CASSVDGGPQTQYF; CDR3 DNA: TGTGCCAGCAGCGTCGACGGGGGGCCCCAGACCCAGTACTTC
J gene: TRBJ2-2; D gene: NA; clone size: NA; V gene: TRBV27; CDR3 protein: CASNGLASRGELFF; CDR3 DNA: TGTGCCAGCAATGGGCTAGCATCTCGGGGGGAGCTGTTTTTT
J gene: TRBJ2-1; D gene: TRBD2; clone size: NA; V gene: TRBV4-2; CDR3 protein: CASSQDIAGGPNYNEQFF; CDR3 DNA: TGTGCCAGCAGCCAAGACATAGCGGGGGGGCCCAACTACAATGAGCAGTTCTTC
J gene: TRBJ2-2; D gene: TRBD1; clone size: NA; V gene: TRBV4-2; CDR3 protein: CASRDRGSTGELFF; CDR3 DNA: TGTGCCAGCCGGGACAGGGGATCCACCGGGGAGCTGTTTTTT
J gene: TRBJ2-1; D gene: TRBD2; clone size: NA; V gene: TRBV7-2; CDR3 protein: CASSWTSGGPTQFF; CDR3 DNA: TGTGCCAGCAGTTGGACTAGCGGGGGGCCAACGCAGTTCTTC
J gene: TRBJ1-2; D gene: TRBD1; clone size: NA; V gene: TRBV6-5; CDR3 protein: CASSYSRGKGYTF; CDR3 DNA: TGTGCCAGCAGTTACAGCAGGGGGAAAGGCTACACCTTC
J gene: TRBJ2-1; D gene: NA; clone size: NA; V gene: TRBV19; CDR3 protein: CASSFGANYNEQFF; CDR3 DNA: TGTGCCAGTAGTTTTGGGGCCAACTACAATGAGCAGTTCTTC
J gene: TRBJ1-2; D gene: TRBD1; clone size: NA; V gene: TRBV6-1; CDR3 protein: CASSEADRIPRGYTF; CDR3 DNA: TGTGCCAGCAGTGAAGCGGACAGGATCCCTCGTGGCTACACCTTC
J gene: TRBJ1-5; D gene: NA; clone size: NA; V gene: TRBV4-1; CDR3 protein: CASSHSGSQPQHF; CDR3 DNA: TGCGCCAGCAGCCATTCAGGGTCACAGCCCCAGCATTTT
J gene: TRBJ2-7; D gene: NA; clone size: NA; V gene: TRBV19; CDR3 protein: CATRQASSYEQYF; CDR3 DNA: TGTGCCACCCGACAGGCGAGCTCCTACGAGCAGTACTTC
J gene: TRBJ1-1; D gene: NA; clone size: NA; V gene: TRBV30; CDR3 protein: CAWSVQGRNTEAFF; CDR3 DNA: TGTGCCTGGAGTGTTCAGGGTAGGAACACTGAAGCTTTCTTT
J gene: TRBJ1-2; D gene: NA; clone size: NA; V gene: TRBV9; CDR3 protein: CASSVEAGNYGYTF; CDR3 DNA: TGTGCCAGCAGCGTAGAGGCAGGGAACTATGGCTACACCTTC
J gene: TRBJ2-3; D gene: TRBD1; clone size: once; V gene: TRBV2; CDR3 protein: CASSLDRPTDTQYF; CDR3 DNA: TGTGCCAGCAGTTTGGACAGGCCCACAGATACGCAGTATTTT
J gene: TRBJ1-1; D gene: NA; clone size: NA; V gene: TRBV19; CDR3 protein: CASSIGGGNTEAFF; CDR3 DNA: TGTGCCAGTAGTATAGGAGGGGGAAACACTGAAGCTTTCTTT
J gene: TRBJ1-1; D gene: TRBD1; clone size: NA; V gene: TRBV28; CDR3 protein: CASSPLTGPQFLMNTEAFF; CDR3 DNA: TGTGCCAGCAGTCCATTGACAGGGCCCCAATTTCTCATGAACACTGAAGCTTTCTTT
J gene: TRBJ1-2; D gene: NA; clone size: NA; V gene: TRBV4-3; CDR3 protein: CASSQGRFSYGYTF; CDR3 DNA: TGCGCCAGCAGCCAAGGCAGGTTCTCCTATGGCTACACCTTC
J gene: TRBJ1-1; D gene: TRBD1; clone size: once; V gene: TRBV5-6; CDR3 protein: CASSRDQTGTNTEAFF; CDR3 DNA: TGTGCCAGCAGCCGAGATCAGACAGGGACGAACACTGAAGCTTTCTTT
J gene: TRBJ1-5; D gene: TRBD1; clone size: NA; V gene: TRBV30; CDR3 protein: CAWSGQGGQPQHF; CDR3 DNA: TGTGCCTGGAGCGGACAGGGTGGTCAGCCCCAGCATTTT
J gene: TRBJ1-6; D gene: TRBD1; clone size: NA; V gene: TRBV7-2; CDR3 protein: CASSFGQGGSPLHF; CDR3 DNA: TGTGCCAGCAGCTTCGGGCAGGGGGGTTCACCCCTCCACTTT
J gene: TRBJ2-7; D gene: NA; clone size: NA; V gene: TRBV24-1; CDR3 protein: CATSGGQGSSYEQYF; CDR3 DNA: TGTGCCACCAGTGGGGGGCAGGGGAGCTCCTACGAGCAGTACTTC
J gene: TRBJ2-7; D gene: NA; clone size: NA; V gene: TRBV7-6; CDR3 protein: CASSSSGDSEQYF; CDR3 DNA: TGTGCCAGCAGCTCCTCCGGCGACAGCGAGCAGTACTTC
J gene: TRBJ2-3; D gene: TRBD1; clone size: NA; V gene: TRBV4-3; CDR3 protein: CASSQDSRGRTDTQYF; CDR3 DNA: TGCGCCAGCAGCCAAGATTCGAGGGGGCGCACAGATACGCAGTATTTT
J gene: TRBJ2-5; D gene: TRBD2; clone size: NA; V gene: TRBV4-2; CDR3 protein: CASSRLAGGKETQYF; CDR3 DNA: TGTGCCAGCAGCCGGTTAGCGGGGGGGAAAGAGACCCAGTACTTC
J gene: TRBJ1-1; D gene: TRBD1; clone size: NA; V gene: TRBV15; CDR3 protein: CATSRDRGTVEAFF; CDR3 DNA: TGTGCCACCAGCAGAGATCGCGGGACAGTTGAAGCTTTCTTT
J gene: TRBJ1-5; D gene: TRBD1; clone size: NA; V gene: TRBV5-4; CDR3 protein: CASSPAGQNQPQHF; CDR3 DNA: TGTGCCAGCAGCCCCGCGGGACAGAATCAGCCCCAGCATTTT
J gene: TRBJ1-4; D gene: TRBD1; clone size: NA; V gene: TRBV19; CDR3 protein: CATRQGMNEKLFF; CDR3 DNA: TGTGCCACTAGACAGGGGATGAATGAAAAACTGTTTTTT
J gene: TRBJ1-5; D gene: TRBD1; clone size: NA; V gene: TRBV20-1; CDR3 protein: CSASTGGAWQPQHF; CDR3 DNA: TGCAGTGCTAGTACAGGGGGCGCCTGGCAGCCCCAGCATTTT
J gene: TRBJ1-1; D gene: TRBD1; clone size: NA; V gene: TRBV7-3; CDR3 protein: CASSLQGARTEAFF; CDR3 DNA: TGTGCCAGCAGCTTGCAGGGGGCAAGGACTGAAGCTTTCTTT
J gene: TRBJ2-1; D gene: TRBD1; clone size: NA; V gene: TRBV18; CDR3 protein: CASSPSTGGYNEQFF; CDR3 DNA: TGTGCCAGCTCACCAAGTACAGGGGGCTACAATGAGCAGTTCTTC
J gene: TRBJ1-6; D gene: TRBD1; clone size: NA; V gene: TRBV28; CDR3 protein: CASSPGQGNSPLHF; CDR3 DNA: TGTGCCAGCAGTCCGGGACAGGGTAATTCACCCCTCCACTTT